This T cell receptor beta chain was captured in a study of shared clonotypes between healthy human individuals. V gave up 2 bases and J gave up 3 bases, with 17 bases separating them. CDR3 length: 16 residues. CDR1 and CDR2 from the germline V gene are SEHNR and FQNEAQ (reference sequence). Libraries were prepared by immunoSEQ multiplex PCR; TCRdb keeps only in-frame clonotypes and omits some of them. The table records fewer than 3 million clones, around 92% of them present only once. The V gene is TRBV7-9, the J gene TRBJ2-7, with D perhaps matching TRBD2 (5 bases). The source material was naive CD4+ T cells from PBMCs. Specified subset: CD45RA+ positively selected. The clonotype comes from a man between 18 and 29 years old in good health. Some clones in this sample may be carry-over from other donors' samples. The CDR3 sequence is CASSLFEWVGSYEQYF. CDR3 sequence (DNA): TGTGCCAGCAGCTTATTTGAGTGGGTGGGGAGCTACGAGCAGTACTTC.